This T cell receptor beta chain was found in a study of human T cells and chemical hapten exposure. What the library attached to individual cDNA molecules were unique molecular identifiers. Via MiXCR, TCRdb re-called the RACE reads, giving one row per CDR3 protein. The table records approximately 97,000 distinct CDR3 sequences, more than 9.5% of them present only once. Sample time point: patch test 2, 6 weeks after DPC sensitization. Treatment given: therapeutic diphenylcyclopropenone sensitization with weekly scalp DPC. Total RNA was isolated from whole blood that had not been fractionated. V was trimmed by 1 base and J by 14 bases, leaving 26 bases between them. The CDR3 consists of 16 residues. Germline assignment: CDR1 DFQATT and CDR2 SNEGSKA (reference sequence).

This TCR was recovered from a woman aged 40 to 49 with alopecia areata. Some clones in this sample may be carry-over from other donors' samples. Sequenced here: whole blood, sampled in connection with sensitization to the hapten diphenylcyclopropenone (DPC). The rearrangement joins TRBV20-1 to TRBJ1-4, with D possibly being TRBD1 (6 bases). The CDR3 bases are TGCAGTGCTAGAGCCCACAGGGATCGAAAAGCCTGGTGGCTGTTTTTT. It yields the protein CSARAHRDRKAWWLFF.